The clone carrying this TCR gamma chain occurred a few times. These data originate in a study of gamma-delta T cells after stem cell transplantation. TCRdb called clones from the RT-PCR reads again using CATT. The table lists around 3,500 gamma-chain clones, over 4% of them singletons. The germline V gene encodes CDR1 EGSNGY and CDR2 YDSYNSKV. Trimming removed 2 bases from V and 5 bases from J; junction bases left unmatched: 3. The CDR3 consists of 12 residues. V is TRGV2 and J is TRGJ1 or TRGJ2. The clonotype originates from a human donor. It is not recorded whose cells these are; they may come from a transplant donor. Input material: gamma-delta T cells. For the CDR3, the DNA is TGTGCCACCTGGGACGCCGATTATAAGAAACTCTTT. This gives the protein CATWDADYKKLF.